These 25 T cell receptor beta chains came from one sample sequenced in a study of blood T cell repertoires in COVID-19. Sequencing used immunoSEQ multiplex PCR; TCRdb keeps in-frame clones, though not all of them. The table shows about 180,000 clones, with 70% to 90% occurring only once. The source material was peripheral blood. These receptor sequences come from a woman in her 50s with COVID-19, enrolled during active disease.

This rearrangement joins TRBV18 to TRBJ2-1; 8 nucleotides match TRBD2. V trimming: 2 bases; J trimming: 1 base; junction bases outside the gene matches: 4. Germline V gene data show CDR1 as KGHSH and CDR2 as LQKENI. This CDR3 has 16 amino acids. The CDR3 loop reads CASSPSLAGSYNEQFF. The CDR3 DNA sequence: TGTGCCAGCTCACCAAGCCTAGCGGGTTCCTACAATGAGCAGTTCTTC.

The chain combines TRBV11-1 with TRBJ2-7; D is uncertain. Germline CDR1 reads SGHAT; CDR2 reads FQDESV (reference sequence). V was cut by 6 bases and J by 5 bases, with 8 bases left in between. The CDR3 length is 11 residues. The CDR3 nucleotides read TGTGCCAGCAGTTCCGCGGACGAGCAGTACTTC. Amino acids: CASSSADEQYF.

The J gene is TRBJ1-1, the V gene TRBV28; D is undetermined. The CDR3 consists of 13 residues. In germline, CDR1 is MDHEN, CDR2 SYDVKM. The CDR3 region is CAVKKPMNTEAFF. The CDR3 DNA follows: TGTGCGGTAAAGAAGCCGATGAACACTGAAGCTTTCTTT.

The CDR3 reads CASTLSETSQETQYF. CDR3 DNA sequence: TGTGCCAGTACCCTATCCGAGACTAGCCAAGAGACCCAGTACTTC. The genes are TRBV19 and TRBJ2-5; possible D gene TRBD2, 6 bases. Germline assignment: CDR1 LNHDA and CDR2 SQIVND (reference sequence). V was trimmed by 7 bases and J by 1 base, leaving 16 bases between them. The CDR3 is made up of 15 amino acids.

This chain joins TRBV15 and TRBJ1-3, with D possibly being TRBD1 (5 bases). The V end lost 0 bases, the J end lost 1 base, and 7 bases lay between the germline ends. In germline, CDR1 is LNHNV, CDR2 YYDKDF (reference sequence). This CDR3 region has 15 residues. Here the CDR3 reads CATSRDQGSGNTIYF. CDR3 nucleotides: TGTGCCACCAGCAGAGATCAGGGATCTGGAAACACCATATATTTT. The full variable domain, completed using reference TRBV15 and TRBJ1-3, is DAMVIQNPRYQVTQFGKPVTLSCSQTLNHNVMYWYQQKSSQAPKLLFHYYDKDFNNEADTPDNFQSRRPNTSFCFLDIRSPGLGDTAMYLCATSRDQGSGNTIYFGEGSWLTVV.

The chain is built from TRBV5-1 and TRBJ2-7, with TRBD1 matching over 8 bases. Germline loops: CDR1 SGHRS, CDR2 YFSETQ. The CDR3 contains 15 residues. The V and J ends lost 5 bases and 4 bases, in that order; junction bases with no gene match: 11. The CDR3 loop is CASSPRQGTWYEQYF. CDR3 coding DNA: TGCGCCAGCAGTCCACGACAGGGGACGTGGTACGAGCAGTACTTC.

The rearrangement links TRBV7-3 to TRBJ2-5, with TRBD2 matching over 7 bases. With 11 bases clipped from V and 2 bases from J, the junction kept 17 bases outside the gene matches. Per germline, CDR1 SGHTA and CDR2 FQGTGA. The CDR3 totals 16 residues. The CDR3 spells CASSGVAGGLQETQYF. In DNA, the CDR3 is TGTGCCTCCTCGGGGGTAGCGGGTGGCCTTCAAGAGACCCAGTACTTC.

This clone was recorded only once. V usage is TRBV21-1 and J usage is TRBJ1-5; the table calls TRBD1, which could not be checked here. TRBV21-1 is a known pseudogene. This CDR3 contains 14 residues. The CDR3 protein is CASSTSDRDGPQHF. In DNA, the CDR3 is TGTGCCAGCAGCACCTCGGACAGGGACGGGCCCCAGCATTTT.

The chain links TRBV11-2 to TRBJ2-3; no firm D call. V shed 4 bases and J shed 6 bases, with 8 bases lying between them. The CDR3 has 12 amino acids. CDR1 SGHAT and CDR2 FQNNGV come from the germline V gene. CDR3 nucleotides: TGTGCCAGCAGCTCCGAGTGGGATACGCAGTATTTT. Its translation is CASSSEWDTQYF.

This chain links TRBV4-1 with TRBJ2-1, with TRBD1 identical over 9 bases. The CDR3 loop spans 15 amino acids. V lost 3 bases to trimming and J lost 6 bases; unmatched junction nucleotides: 6. Per the germline V gene, CDR1 is MGHRA and CDR2 is YSYEKL. CDR3 region: CASSHRTGASNEQFF. The CDR3 DNA reads as TGCGCCAGCAGCCACCGGACAGGGGCTAGCAATGAGCAGTTCTTC.

The chain employs TRBV12-5 and TRBJ2-1; 7 nucleotides match TRBD1. Germline trimming cut 6 bases from V and 8 bases from J; bases unmatched to any gene: 7. Germline V lookup: CDR1 LGHNT, CDR2 FRNRAP. The CDR3 has 13 amino acids. Written as DNA, the CDR3 is TGTGCTAGTGGGTTACAGGGGTGGGATGAGCAGTTCTTC. Protein product: CASGLQGWDEQFF.

The chain joins TRBV23-1 to TRBJ2-7, with D tentatively TRBD1 (6 bases). TRBV23-1 is assigned to the ORF class and has an uncertain function. The CDR3 is 12 residues long. Trimming took off 3 bases at V and 7 bases at J, with 10 bases between the two ends. CDR3 nucleotides: TGCGCCAGCAGTCAGGGGGCCGGGGAGCAGTACTTC. It codes for CASSQGAGEQYF.

The chain's CDR3 is CASSPLAGGGETQYF. In DNA form, the CDR3 reads TGTGCCAGCAGCCCGCTAGCGGGAGGTGGAGAGACCCAGTACTTC. The V gene is TRBV13, the J gene TRBJ2-5; 11 positions match TRBD2. The CDR3 runs to 15 residues. The junction had 6 bases not matched to a gene; V was cut back by 5 bases and J by 4 bases. From germline, CDR1 is PRHDT and CDR2 FYEKMQ (reference sequence).

The chain is built from TRBV2 and TRBJ2-7, with D unresolved. The V and J ends lost 4 bases and 3 bases respectively, with 4 bases between them. The CDR3 length is 11 residues. Germline V CDR1 and CDR2: SNHLY, FYNNEI. CDR3 amino acids: CASSAHYEQYF. CDR3 coding DNA: TGTGCCAGCAGTGCCCACTACGAGCAGTACTTC.

The table lists this clone with a count of one. The rearrangement links TRBV5-1 to TRBJ1-2; D perhaps matches TRBD1 (6 bases). Germline CDR1 SGHRS, CDR2 YFSETQ. CDR3 length equals 15 residues. V shed 2 bases and J shed 2 bases, with 13 bases lying between them. As DNA, the CDR3 is TGCGCCAGCAGCTTAGACAGGATAACCAACTATGGCTACACCTTC. This encodes CASSLDRITNYGYTF.

The J gene is TRBJ1-2, the V gene TRBV5-1; 9 bases are shared with TRBD1. V lost 4 bases, J lost 8 bases, and 9 bases stayed unmatched. Germline V lookup: CDR1 SGHRS, CDR2 YFSETQ. The CDR3 runs to 14 residues. CDR3 nucleotide sequence: TGCGCCAGCAGCCCGGACAGGGGATTAGGCGGCTACACCTTC. Encoded protein: CASSPDRGLGGYTF.

The rearrangement joins TRBV24-1 to TRBJ2-1, with TRBD2 matching 8 bases. J lost 10 bases, V lost 9 bases, and 7 bases had no gene match. The CDR3 runs to 12 residues. Germline V gives CDR1 KGHDR, CDR2 SFDVKD. This CDR3 reads CATSGRGAEQFF. CDR3 sequence (DNA): TGTGCCACCTCCGGGCGGGGGGCAGAGCAGTTCTTC.

The chain couples TRBV6-5 to TRBJ1-2; 7 bases map to TRBD1. The CDR3 spans 15 residues. CDR1 and CDR2 from the germline V gene are MNHEY and SVGAGI. V dropped 4 bases and J dropped 0; count of bases not matched to a gene: 5. This chain's CDR3 is CASSSDRTSNYGYTF. Here the CDR3 DNA reads TGTGCCAGCAGTTCGGACAGGACTTCTAACTATGGCTACACCTTC.

The chain links TRBV7-3 to TRBJ2-3, with a tentative D call TRBD2 (7 bases). This CDR3 has 15 amino acids. Trimming removed 1 base at V and 3 bases at J, with 11 bases between. Germline V gene lookup returns CDR1 SGHTA and CDR2 FQGTGA. Here the CDR3 DNA reads TGTGCCAGCAGCTTAAACGGGGGGCCGACAGATACGCAGTATTTT. Translated, it gives CASSLNGGPTDTQYF. Using reference TRBV7-3 and TRBJ2-3 for the parts outside the CDR3, the full variable domain is GAGVSQTPSNKVTEKGKYVELRCDPISGHTALYWYRQSLGQGPEFLIYFQGTGAADDSGLPNDRFFAVRPEGSVSTLKIQRTERGDSAVYLCASSLNGGPTDTQYFGPGTRLTVL.

The J gene is TRBJ1-2, the V gene TRBV15, with TRBD1 as a possible D gene (5 bases). V lost 2 bases, J lost 2 bases, and 9 bases lay in between. The CDR3 is 14 amino acids. Germline CDR1 reads LNHNV; CDR2 reads YYDKDF (reference sequence). CDR3 sequence reads: CATSRQGENYGYTF. The DNA of the CDR3 is TGTGCCACCAGCAGACAGGGTGAGAACTATGGCTACACCTTC.

The rearrangement uses TRBV28 and TRBJ2-2; D is uncertain. Germline values: CDR1 MDHEN, CDR2 SYDVKM. V dropped 8 bases and J dropped 9 bases, with 16 bases sitting between them. The CDR3 is 13 amino acids. The CDR3 region is CASCVSGNRELFF. The CDR3 nucleotides are TGTGCCAGCTGCGTGTCAGGAAACCGGGAGCTGTTTTTT. The full variable domain, rest sourced from reference TRBV28 and TRBJ2-2, is DVKVTQSSRYLVKRTGEKVFLECVQDMDHENMFWYRQDPGLGLRLIYFSYDVKMKEKGDIPEGYSVSREKKERFSLILESASTNQTSMYLCASCVSGNRELFFGEGSRLTVL.

The chain recombines TRBV30 with TRBJ1-4; possible D gene TRBD1, 5 bases. The CDR3 is 14 residues long. Germline V lookup: CDR1 GTSNPN, CDR2 SVGIG (reference sequence). Deletions cut 2 bases from V and 8 bases from J, with 15 bases between. The CDR3 spells CAWSSRGGGEKLFF. CDR3 bases: TGTGCCTGGAGTTCCCGGGGGGGAGGAGAAAAACTGTTTTTT. The complete variable domain, with remaining parts taken from reference TRBV30 and TRBJ1-4, reads SQTIHQWPATLVQPVGSPLSLECTVEGTSNPNLYWYRQAAGRGLQLLFYSVGIGQISSEVPQNLSASRPQDRQFILSSKKLLLSDSGFYLCAWSSRGGGEKLFFGSGTQLSVL.

CDR3 DNA sequence: TGTGCCAGCAGCGAAAAACCTTTCCCCGGGTTAGGACAGGTCCAAGAGACCCAGTACTTC. This translates into CASSEKPFPGLGQVQETQYF. The rearrangement links TRBV2 to TRBJ2-5, with 7 bases identical to TRBD1. CDR1 and CDR2 (germline): SNHLY, FYNNEI. V shed 6 bases and J 1 base; nucleotides not matched to a gene: 23. This CDR3 has 20 amino acids. The full variable domain, completed using reference TRBV2 and TRBJ2-5, is EPEVTQTPSHQVTQMGQEVILRCVPISNHLYFYWYRQILGQKVEFLVSFYNNEISEKSEIFDDQFSVERPDGSNFTLKIRSTKLEDSAMYFCASSEKPFPGLGQVQETQYFGPGTRLLVL.

This chain joins TRBV28 and TRBJ1-5, with TRBD1 matching 12 bases. CDR3 length: 19 residues. Germline CDR1 is MDHEN and CDR2 is SYDVKM. The V segment lost 5 bases and the J segment 3 bases; nucleotides outside the gene matches: 14. CDR3 in amino acids: CASSPPAGTGGFYNQPQHF. Written as DNA, the CDR3 is TGTGCCAGCAGTCCTCCAGCCGGGACAGGGGGCTTTTACAATCAGCCCCAGCATTTT.

The chain joins TRBV5-4 to TRBJ2-2; 9 bases fit TRBD1. The CDR3 totals 17 residues. V shed 4 bases, J shed 1 base, and the junction held 8 bases outside the gene matches. Germline V gives CDR1 SGHNT, CDR2 YYREEE (reference sequence). The CDR3 spells CASSQMTGQGNTGELFF. CDR3 DNA: TGTGCCAGCAGCCAAATGACGGGACAGGGGAACACCGGGGAGCTGTTTTTT.